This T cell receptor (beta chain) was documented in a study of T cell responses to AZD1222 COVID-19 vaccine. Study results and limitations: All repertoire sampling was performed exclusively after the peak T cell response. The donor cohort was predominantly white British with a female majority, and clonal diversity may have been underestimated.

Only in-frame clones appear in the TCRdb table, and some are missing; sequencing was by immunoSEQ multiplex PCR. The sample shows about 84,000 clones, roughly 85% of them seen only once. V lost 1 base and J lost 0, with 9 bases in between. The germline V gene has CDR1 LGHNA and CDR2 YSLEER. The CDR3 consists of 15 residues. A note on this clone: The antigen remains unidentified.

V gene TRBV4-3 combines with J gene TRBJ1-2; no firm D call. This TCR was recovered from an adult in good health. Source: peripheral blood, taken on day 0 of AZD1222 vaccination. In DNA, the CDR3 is TGCGCCAGCAGCCAAGTTTCCAGTTCTAACTATGGCTACACCTTC. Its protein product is CASSQVSSSNYGYTF.